This TCR beta chain emerged from a study of cytomegalovirus exposure and HLA in healthy donors. The table lists this clone with a count of one. Sequenced by immunoSEQ multiplex PCR; TCRdb stores in-frame clones only, minus some. The sample has under 300,000 clones, 80% to 90% seen once. The length of the CDR3 is 18 residues. CDR1 MGHRA and CDR2 YSYEKL come from the germline V gene. The V and J ends lost 4 bases and 6 bases, in that order; junction bases with no gene match: 17. This chain uses TRBV4-1 with TRBJ2-1; TRBD2 matches at 8 bases. Sample: PBMCs. The receptor comes from a woman younger than 30 in good health and CMV-seronegative. CDR3 in DNA: TGCGCCAGCAGCCCAGGGCGAACGGGAGGGCCGGTGATCAATGAGCAGTTCTTC. It codes for CASSPGRTGGPVINEQFF.